The 17 T cell receptor beta chains given below trace back to one sample, sequenced in a study of blood T cell repertoires in COVID-19. TCRdb's table, derived via immunoSEQ multiplex PCR, lists solely in-frame clones and lacks some. This sample has about 250,000 clones; around 90% occur once, and the top ten carry 0.95% to 1%. The sample consisted of peripheral blood. The receptors were gathered from a woman between 40 and 50 years old who had recovered from COVID-19.

The genes are TRBV24-1 and TRBJ1-5; D remains unclear. This CDR3 is 13 amino acids long. V was clipped by 5 bases and J by 2 bases, with 6 bases between them. From germline, CDR1 is KGHDR and CDR2 SFDVKD. The CDR3: CATSARGNQPQHF. CDR3 nucleotides: TGTGCCACCAGTGCACGGGGCAATCAGCCCCAGCATTTT.

The chain employs TRBV10-1 and TRBJ1-3, with D possibly being TRBD1 (5 bases). The CDR3 loop spans 13 amino acids. Germline CDR1 WNHNN, CDR2 SYGVQD (reference sequence). The V and J ends lost 11 bases and 4 bases respectively, with 15 bases between them. This CDR3 is CAPPGGRGNTIYF. In DNA form, the CDR3 reads TGCGCCCCCCCGGGGGGTCGGGGAAACACCATATATTTT.

CDR3 region: CASSPTGSSYEQYF. In DNA form, the CDR3 reads TGTGCCAGCAGCCCGACAGGGTCGTCCTACGAGCAGTACTTC. The rearrangement links TRBV7-2 to TRBJ2-7; 7 bases fit TRBD1. The V and J ends lost 5 bases and 1 base, in that order; junction bases with no gene match: 5. CDR1 and CDR2 (germline): SGHTA, FQGNSA. The CDR3 consists of 14 residues.

The rearrangement joins TRBV2 to TRBJ2-5, with TRBD2 matching 9 bases. V trimming: 10 bases; J trimming: 4 bases; junction bases outside the gene matches: 7. The CDR3 runs 13 residues. From germline, CDR1 is SNHLY and CDR2 FYNNEI. The CDR3 coding sequence is TGTGCCACCAGCGAGCGGGGGGTAGAGACCCAGTACTTC. It yields the protein CATSERGVETQYF.

The rearrangement links TRBV6-2 or TRBV6-3 to TRBJ2-5; 9 positions match TRBD2. Germline CDR1 reads MNHEY; CDR2 reads SVGEGT. This CDR3 has 21 amino acids. V lost 1 base to trimming and J lost 1 base; unmatched junction nucleotides: 19. The CDR3: CASSYWYSASGNTRAQETQYF. The CDR3 bases are TGTGCCAGCAGTTACTGGTACTCGGCTAGCGGGAACACGAGAGCCCAAGAGACCCAGTACTTC.

The V call is TRBV5-6, the J call TRBJ1-6; perhaps TRBD1 as D (5 bases). Germline-derived CDR1 and CDR2 are SGHDT and YYEEEE. This CDR3 contains 12 residues. With 3 bases removed from V and 11 bases from J, the gap between germline ends came to 9 bases. Here the CDR3 DNA reads TGTGCCAGCAGCTCGACAGTTCCACCCCTCCACTTT. Protein: CASSSTVPPLHF.

V is TRBV7-9 and J is TRBJ2-5; 10 nucleotides align to TRBD2. The length of the CDR3 is 14 residues. CDR1 is SEHNR, CDR2 FQNEAQ, per germline (reference sequence). Unmatched junction bases numbered 2, after V lost 3 bases and J lost 4 bases. CDR3 amino acids: CASSFTSGAETQYF. The CDR3 bases are TGTGCCAGCAGCTTTACTAGCGGGGCAGAGACCCAGTACTTC.

The chain uses TRBV7-9 and TRBJ1-1; the D is unclear. Germline-derived CDR1 and CDR2 are SEHNR and FQNEAQ (reference sequence). V lost 5 bases, J lost 3 bases, and 13 bases lay in between. The CDR3 totals 14 residues. The CDR3 coding sequence is TGTGCCAGCAGCCCTCCCGAGAGGGACACTGAAGCTTTCTTT. It translates to CASSPPERDTEAFF.

The gene calls are TRBV11-2 and TRBJ1-2; 9 bases map to TRBD1. Germline loops: CDR1 SGHAT, CDR2 FQNNGV. The CDR3 consists of 18 residues. J was trimmed by 0 bases and V by 2 bases; bases with no gene match: 10. In DNA form, the CDR3 reads TGTGCCAGCAGCTTAAGACCGGGACAGGGAGGACCTAACTATGGCTACACCTTC. Translating it yields CASSLRPGQGGPNYGYTF.

Only one count was recorded for this clone. The chain joins TRBV7-8 to TRBJ2-1; 14 nucleotides match TRBD2. Germline CDR1 and CDR2: SGHVS and FQNEAQ. The CDR3 loop spans 15 amino acids. J gave up 8 bases and V 7 bases, and 7 bases lay outside the gene matches. The CDR3 here is CASTVGTSGSHEQFF. CDR3 sequence (DNA): TGTGCCAGCACTGTCGGGACTAGCGGGAGTCATGAGCAGTTCTTC. The whole variable domain, filled in from reference TRBV7-8 and TRBJ2-1, reads GAGVSQSPRYKVAKRGQDVALRCDPISGHVSLFWYQQALGQGPEFLTYFQNEAQLDKSGLPSDRFFAERPEGSVSTLKIQRTQQEDSAVYLCASTVGTSGSHEQFFGPGTRLTVL.

The V call is TRBV5-1, the J call TRBJ2-3; D possibly corresponds to TRBD1 (5 bases). The V end lost 5 bases, the J end lost 1 base, and 8 bases lay between the germline ends. This CDR3 is built from 13 residues. Germline V gives CDR1 SGHRS, CDR2 YFSETQ. The CDR3 DNA is TGCGCCAGCAGGGGGCGACGCACAGATACGCAGTATTTT. This translates into CASRGRRTDTQYF.

Only a few counts were recorded for this clone. The V and J genes are TRBV7-8 and TRBJ2-3, with 7 bases fitting TRBD2. Germline V gene lookup returns CDR1 SGHVS and CDR2 FQNEAQ. V shed 4 bases, J shed 0 bases, and the junction held 7 bases outside the gene matches. The CDR3 contains 16 residues. The CDR3: CASSSRASGSTDTQYF. Written as DNA, the CDR3 is TGTGCCAGCAGCTCCCGCGCTAGCGGAAGCACAGATACGCAGTATTTT. Drawing the rest from reference TRBV7-8 and TRBJ2-3, the complete variable domain is GAGVSQSPRYKVAKRGQDVALRCDPISGHVSLFWYQQALGQGPEFLTYFQNEAQLDKSGLPSDRFFAERPEGSVSTLKIQRTQQEDSAVYLCASSSRASGSTDTQYFGPGTRLTVL.

This chain uses TRBV3-1 (or the pseudogene TRBV3-2) with TRBJ1-1; TRBD1 agrees at 7 bases. The germline V gene encodes CDR1 LGHDT and CDR2 YNNKEL (reference sequence). The ends lost 1 base at V and 5 bases at J; junction bases unmatched: 4. The CDR3 loop spans 14 amino acids. CDR3 bases: TGTGCCAGCAGCCAAGCGGACAGGTGGACTGAAGCTTTCTTT. Translating it yields CASSQADRWTEAFF.

The CDR3 DNA follows: TGTGCCAGCAGTTTAGCGACTAGCGGGAGTCACAATGAGCAGTTCTTC. Its translation: CASSLATSGSHNEQFF. The chain couples TRBV27 to TRBJ2-1; TRBD2 agrees at 12 bases. CDR3 length: 16 residues. Trimming took 2 bases from V and 5 from J; bases not matched to a gene: 4. CDR1 and CDR2 from the germline V gene are MNHEY and SMNVEV (reference sequence).

The J gene is TRBJ2-2, the V gene TRBV7-6, with 8 bases identical to TRBD1. Germline CDR1 SGHVS, CDR2 FNYEAQ. CDR3 length: 15 amino acids. With V trimmed by 7 bases and J by 6 bases, 10 bases remained unmatched. The CDR3 DNA follows: TGTGCCAGCACCCTTGACAGGGGACCGGCCGGGGAGCTGTTTTTT. Amino acids: CASTLDRGPAGELFF. Full variable domain (missing parts from reference TRBV7-6 and TRBJ2-2): GAGVSQSPRYKVTKRGQDVALRCDPISGHVSLYWYRQALGQGPEFLTYFNYEAQQDKSGLPNDRFSAERPEGSISTLTIQRTEQRDSAMYRCASTLDRGPAGELFFGEGSRLTVL.

V gene TRBV6-5 combines with J gene TRBJ1-4; weak D call: TRBD1 (5 bases). Germline V gene data show CDR1 as MNHEY and CDR2 as SVGAGI. The V gene lost 0 bases and the J gene lost 4 bases, with 6 bases spanning the gap. The CDR3 runs 14 residues. CDR3 coding DNA: TGTGCCAGCAGTTACTCACAGGTTAATGAAAAACTGTTTTTT. It yields the protein CASSYSQVNEKLFF.

This clone was counted between two and nine times. The chain recombines TRBV19 with TRBJ1-1; D gene unclear. CDR1 and CDR2 from the germline V gene are LNHDA and SQIVND (reference sequence). V was pared by 1 base and J by 0 bases, with 9 bases between. The CDR3 runs to 15 residues. This chain's CDR3 is CASSIGPGLNTEAFF. In DNA, the CDR3 is TGTGCCAGTAGTATAGGTCCAGGCCTGAACACTGAAGCTTTCTTT.